This passage covers 10 T cell receptor beta chains from one sample sequenced in a study of molecular identifiers for immune sequencing clone quantification (dated by TCRdb to about 2018). Library construction relied on PCR. For sequencing, a NextSeq 500 was employed. The public reads were reprocessed in TCRdb via fastp at Q25 and MiXCR, keeping in-frame beta chains. Duplicate CDR3 protein sequences are folded into a single record with the most common DNA and genes. This sample has hundreds of thousands of distinct CDR3 sequences in its table, and 25% of those were observed once. The ten most abundant clones make up about 0.8% of the sample. Sample: naive CD8+ T cells from blood, with Jurkat cell RNA spiked in. The label giving this sample's cell subset or site can be read as: FACS-sorted CD8+CD4-CCR7+CD45RA+ naive T cells. The receptors come from a human donor in good health. Some libraries in this study had Jurkat cell RNA spiked in.

Turning to this clonotype: A much larger clone differs by one base, so this may be a read error. The chain uses TRBV25-1 and TRBJ1-1; D is unresolved. Germline V gives CDR1 MGHDK, CDR2 SYGVNS. Trimming shortened V by 2 bases and J by 3 bases, and 13 bases separated the two germline ends. There are 15 residues in the CDR3. The CDR3 bases are TGTGCCAGCAGTGAAGCGGTAGGGATGGACACTGAAGCTTTCTTT. This translates into CASSEAVGMDTEAFF.

About this clonotype itself: A single base separates this from a much larger clone, so it may be a read error. The gene calls are TRBV30 and TRBJ2-3; the D is unclear. Germline-derived CDR1 and CDR2 are GTSNPN and SVGIG (reference sequence). This CDR3 region has 14 residues. The CDR3 loop is CAWSVESGADPQYF. CDR3 in DNA: TGTGCCTGGAGTGTAGAATCAGGAGCAGATCCGCAGTATTTT.

This clonotype was observed at least ten times. The chain couples TRBV7-9 to TRBJ1-1; D remains unclear. Germline V gene lookup returns CDR1 SEHNR and CDR2 FQNEAQ (reference sequence). This CDR3 spans 11 amino acids. V lost 7 bases to trimming and J lost 6 bases, with 9 bases between them. CDR3 coding DNA: TGTGCCAGCACCTACCGCCCTGAAGCTTTCTTT. This gives the protein CASTYRPEAFF.

The chain carries TRBV4-3 and TRBJ2-7, with TRBD1 identical over 12 bases. This CDR3 spans 19 amino acids. CDR1 LGHNA and CDR2 YSLEER come from the germline V gene. Germline trimming cut 5 bases from V and 4 bases from J; bases unmatched to any gene: 18. CDR3 sequence reads: CASSAQRVNGDRGPYEQYF. The CDR3 DNA reads TGCGCCAGCAGCGCCCAAAGGGTTAACGGGGACAGGGGGCCTTACGAGCAGTACTTC.

The chain combines TRBV20-1 with TRBJ2-1; TRBD2 matches 13 bases. The germline V gene encodes CDR1 DFQATT and CDR2 SNEGSKA (reference sequence). With 2 bases clipped from V and 5 bases from J, the junction kept 9 bases outside the gene matches. The CDR3 loop spans 17 amino acids. Written as DNA, the CDR3 is TGCAGTGCTAGACAGGGACTAGCGGGACCCAGGGACAATGAGCAGTTCTTC. This sequence encodes CSARQGLAGPRDNEQFF.

This clonotype showed up many times. The chain recombines TRBV12-3 or TRBV12-4 with TRBJ1-2; D may be TRBD1 (6 bases). Trimming stripped 7 bases from V and 6 bases from J, with 15 bases between. This CDR3 comprises 13 residues. The CDR3 DNA sequence: TGTGCCAGCAATAACGGGGGGGCCAATGGCTACACCTTC. Translated, it gives CASNNGGANGYTF.

This clonotype was observed a few times. The chain combines TRBV19 with TRBJ2-7; no firm D call. CDR1 and CDR2 (germline): LNHDA, SQIVND (reference sequence). This CDR3 contains 13 residues. Trimming cost V 0 bases and J 4 bases, with 7 bases left between them. The CDR3: CASSIDKEYEQYF. In nucleotides, the CDR3 is TGTGCCAGTAGTATAGATAAGGAGTACGAGCAGTACTTC.

This chain uses TRBV5-4 with TRBJ1-1; 8 bases align to TRBD1. V gave up 2 bases and J gave up 8 bases; unmatched junction bases: 8. CDR1 is SGHNT and CDR2 is YYREEE in the germline V gene (reference sequence). The CDR3 extends over 14 amino acids. CDR3: CASSFGQGNLEAFF. In DNA form, the CDR3 reads TGTGCCAGCAGCTTTGGACAGGGTAATTTGGAAGCTTTCTTT.

This chain uses TRBV25-1 with TRBJ1-1; tentative D call: TRBD1 (6 bases). Germline CDR1 MGHDK, CDR2 SYGVNS. The CDR3 has 15 amino acids. V was trimmed by 6 bases and J by 1 base, leaving 15 bases between them. The chain's CDR3 is CASSLLGQTNTEAFF. DNA of the CDR3: TGTGCCAGCAGCCTCCTGGGACAAACGAACACTGAAGCTTTCTTT.

This clonotype was detected many times. The chain is built from TRBV27 and TRBJ2-3, with a possible D match to TRBD2 (5 bases). The V gene's germline CDR1 is MNHEY and CDR2 SMNVEV (reference sequence). CDR3 length: 15 amino acids. V shed 9 bases and J shed 1 base, with 17 bases lying between them. The CDR3, as DNA: TGTGCCAGTAGCCCCGGGATCTTGGGCACAGATACGCAGTATTTT. Protein: CASSPGILGTDTQYF.